This T cell receptor (beta chain) was captured in a study of T cell changes during pregnancy in multiple sclerosis. Germline V gene data show CDR1 as SGHTA and CDR2 as FQGNSA. The CDR3 sequence is 13 residues long. V lost 6 bases, J lost 0 bases, and 9 bases lay in between. Sequencing used immunoSEQ multiplex PCR; TCRdb keeps in-frame clones, though not all of them. Of under 70,000 clones listed, approximately 90% are singletons. The chain employs TRBV7-2 and TRBJ2-7, with D perhaps TRBD1 (6 bases). Sequenced here: peripheral blood, sampled in the second trimester of pregnancy. This sequence was found in a female donor with multiple sclerosis, enrolled in a pregnancy study. Here the CDR3 DNA reads TGTGCCAGCAGATGGGGGCCCTCCTACGAGCAGTACTTC. Protein sequence: CASRWGPSYEQYF.